The clone carrying this T cell receptor (beta chain) was recorded at least ten times. These data are taken from a study of blood T cells in healthy people across ages. In germline, CDR1 is SGHTA, CDR2 FQGNSA. Trimming stripped 0 bases from V and 3 bases from J, with 6 bases between. There are 13 residues in the CDR3. PCR was performed a second time for about 7 to 12 cycles using a sample-barcoded 5' primer and a J-beta primer mix. TCRdb recomputed calls from the 5' RACE reads with MiXCR, one row per CDR3 protein. The table lists some 1.5 million distinct CDR3 sequences, roughly two fifths of them singletons.

The material sequenced was blood. The clonotype originates from a woman under 30 in good health. The chain combines TRBV7-2 with TRBJ2-7, with D unresolved. CDR3 loop: CASSLARLYEQYF. As DNA, the CDR3 is TGTGCCAGCAGCTTAGCGCGTCTCTACGAGCAGTACTTC.